A single TCR beta chain is shown here with its context. Its antigen specificity is not known. Base quality data are lacking; no much larger clone is found one base away. Each collaborating institution followed its own protocols to collect whole blood in K2EDTA tubes. Collaborator samples were shipped for TCRbeta analysis as frozen whole blood, isolated PBMCs, or DNA extracted from either sample type. The record originates from a study of blood T cell repertoires in COVID-19 (dated by TCRdb to about 2020). Broadly, across the study: Samples covering the acute and convalescent phases of COVID-19 were provided by collaborators in the United States, Italy and Spain. The prospective study material was composed of cDNA or gDNA derived from T cells, B-cell-depleted T cells, or PBMCs. Deeply sampled blood TCRbeta repertoires from subjects exposed to, actively infected with, or recovered from COVID-19 were included in the dataset. The repertoires were released in a freely available public database intended as a resource for research on the immune response to SARS-CoV-2. Samples were obtained from the ongoing ImmuneRACE study (first 160 participants) and from approximately 1,200 subjects provided by 6 global collaborators. Sample metadata almost always included a de-identified subject ID, COVID-19 status, age in years and sex. HLA class I and class II types, where available, came from metadata supplied by the sample provider rather than from assay-based typing.

Ends trimmed: V by 4 bases, J by 6 bases; bases unmatched to a gene: 8. CDR3 length: 14 amino acids, cysteine to phenylalanine. Kept here is only the CDR3 DNA, which spans 42 bases and is read in frame from base 1. The germline V gene provides CDR1 SGHRS and CDR2 YFSETQ. TCRbeta CDR3 regions were amplified from genomic DNA using the immunoSEQ Assay, a bias-controlled multiplex PCR. Processing in the source paper ran as follows. The number of nucleated cells in each sample was estimated by amplification of reference gene primers within the assay. Sequence reads were collapsed and filtered to measure the absolute abundance of every unique TCRbeta CDR3 rearrangement. For each sample, productive Simpson clonality was calculated by taking the square root of Simpson's diversity index across productive rearrangements. The table was pulled from immuneACCESS by TCRdb, which kept in-frame rearrangements only. Such tables lose some clones; where checked, under half of the loss comes from unresolved V genes, and the rest has no known cause. That table supplies the V and J calls and clone size; D and trimming were determined from the DNA. A total of nearly 50,000 clones appear in this sample, 86% of them only once. About 5% of the sample belongs to the ten largest clones.

General findings and caveats noted by the study authors: The quantity of clinical and demographic metadata differed by source and by participant and was supplied without curation.

The source is a man aged 35 to 55 with active COVID-19. The chain uses TRBV5-1 and TRBJ2-7; TRBD1 matches 9 bases in the middle. The material sequenced was peripheral blood. The DNA is as follows: TGCGCCAGCAGCACGAGACAGGGGGAACGCGAGCAGTACTTC. The encoded protein is CASSTRQGEREQYF.